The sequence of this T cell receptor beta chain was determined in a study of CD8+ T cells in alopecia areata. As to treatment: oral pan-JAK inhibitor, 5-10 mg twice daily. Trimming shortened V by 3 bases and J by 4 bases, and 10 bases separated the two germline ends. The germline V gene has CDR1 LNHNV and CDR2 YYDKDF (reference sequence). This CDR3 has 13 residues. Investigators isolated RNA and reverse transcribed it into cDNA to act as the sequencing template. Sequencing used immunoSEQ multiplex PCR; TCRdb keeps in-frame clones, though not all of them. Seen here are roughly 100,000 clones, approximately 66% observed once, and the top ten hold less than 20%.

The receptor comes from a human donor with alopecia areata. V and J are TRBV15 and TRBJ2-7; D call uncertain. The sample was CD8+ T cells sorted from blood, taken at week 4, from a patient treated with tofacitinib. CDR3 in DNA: TGTGCCACCAGCAGCGCCTCCGGGTACGAGCAGTACTTC. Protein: CATSSASGYEQYF.